Shown below are 12 T cell receptor beta chains from a single sample sequenced in a study of cytomegalovirus exposure and HLA in healthy donors. PCR was performed using 60 Vbeta and 13 Jbeta primers. Sequencing was performed with immunoSEQ multiplex PCR; in TCRdb, only in-frame clones are kept and a portion is missing. The sample yields approximately 150,000 clones, roughly 80% seen once. The sequenced sample consisted of PBMCs. The receptors shown here come from a male donor in good health and CMV-seronegative.

The J gene is TRBJ2-7, the V gene TRBV6-5; 9 bases agree with TRBD1. Trimming cost V 5 bases and J 2 bases; bases outside gene matches: 4. The CDR3 consists of 14 residues. Per the germline V gene, CDR1 is MNHEY and CDR2 is SVGAGI. In DNA, the CDR3 is TGTGCCAGCAGTGTAGGACAGGGGACCTACGAGCAGTACTTC. Amino acid sequence: CASSVGQGTYEQYF.

This clone appeared once. The V call is TRBV7-6, the J call TRBJ2-3; D perhaps matches TRBD2 (5 bases). V shed 5 bases and J shed 2 bases, with 14 bases lying between them. This CDR3 is built from 15 residues. Germline values: CDR1 SGHVS, CDR2 FNYEAQ. The CDR3 region has the DNA TGTGCCAGCAGCAGGAGGTGGGGAACCACAGATACGCAGTATTTT. Its protein product is CASSRRWGTTDTQYF.

The CDR3 loop is CASSSGTGGLLPLHF. In DNA form, the CDR3 reads TGTGCCAGCAGTTCCGGGACAGGGGGACTCCTACCCCTCCACTTT. This sequence joins TRBV6-5 and TRBJ1-6; 11 bases are shared with TRBD1. Germline V CDR1 and CDR2: MNHEY, SVGAGI. There are 15 residues in the CDR3. V was pared by 4 bases and J by 12 bases, with 8 bases of the junction left unmatched.

In DNA form, the CDR3 reads TGTGCCAGCTCACCGGGGACAGGGGTGATCTACGAGCAGTACTTC. Protein sequence: CASSPGTGVIYEQYF. The rearrangement uses TRBV18 and TRBJ2-7; TRBD1 matches at 10 bases. In germline, CDR1 is KGHSH, CDR2 LQKENI. V lost 3 bases, J lost 3 bases, and 5 bases stayed unmatched. CDR3 length equals 15 residues.

CDR3 in DNA: TGTGCCAGCAGCGTCCTACAGGGCGAGAACACCATATATTTT. Protein: CASSVLQGENTIYF. The chain couples TRBV9 to TRBJ1-3; D is possibly TRBD1 (6 bases). Per germline, CDR1 SGDLS and CDR2 YYNGEE. CDR3 size: 14 residues. Trimming cost V 2 bases and J 7 bases, with 13 bases left between them.

The rearrangement uses TRBV6-5 and TRBJ2-3; 9 nucleotides align to TRBD2. The CDR3 is 15 amino acids. Germline values: CDR1 MNHEY, CDR2 SVGAGI. V shed 4 bases and J 4 bases; nucleotides not matched to a gene: 6. CDR3 region: CASSSGLARADTQYF. CDR3 nucleotides: TGTGCCAGCAGTTCCGGACTAGCGAGGGCAGATACGCAGTATTTT.

CDR3 region: CASSYGLAGAGELFF. DNA for the CDR3: TGTGCCAGCAGTTACGGACTAGCGGGGGCCGGGGAGCTGTTTTTT. This sequence joins TRBV6-5 and TRBJ2-2; 13 positions match TRBD2. The germline gives CDR1 MNHEY, CDR2 SVGAGI. The ends lost 2 bases at V and 6 bases at J; junction bases unmatched: 0. The CDR3 covers 15 residues.

The chain employs TRBV5-1 and TRBJ1-1; 9 nucleotides agree with TRBD1. The CDR3 sequence is 17 residues long. The germline CDR1 and CDR2 sequences are SGHRS and YFSETQ. V dropped 0 bases and J dropped 3; count of bases not matched to a gene: 9. DNA for the CDR3: TGCGCCAGCAGCTTGGACAGGGGGCCTTTCGGTGACACTGAAGCTTTCTTT. Encoded protein: CASSLDRGPFGDTEAFF.

The chain recombines TRBV5-8 with TRBJ2-2; 13 bases are a match to TRBD2. CDR3 length: 18 amino acids. Germline CDR1 and CDR2: SGHTS and YDEGEE. V shed 4 bases and J 6 bases; nucleotides not matched to a gene: 12. Here the CDR3 reads CASSLRTSGGLLPGELFF. In DNA, the CDR3 is TGTGCCAGCAGCCTACGGACTAGCGGGGGCCTCCTCCCCGGGGAGCTGTTTTTT.

The table lists this clone with many counts. The chain links TRBV6-5 to TRBJ1-2, with TRBD1 identical over 10 bases. CDR1 is MNHEY and CDR2 is SVGAGI in the germline V gene. This CDR3 is built from 16 residues. Trimming cost V 3 bases and J 5 bases; bases outside gene matches: 9. The CDR3 region is CASSYTRTGGGYGYTF. The CDR3 nucleotides are TGTGCCAGCAGTTATACCCGGACAGGGGGAGGATATGGCTACACCTTC.

This chain uses TRBV25-1 with TRBJ1-6; tentatively, D is TRBD1 (6 bases). Trimming removed 4 bases from V and 7 bases from J, with 8 bases in between. Germline loops: CDR1 MGHDK, CDR2 SYGVNS. This CDR3 has 13 residues. The chain's CDR3 is CASSGQGNSPLHF. In DNA form, the CDR3 reads TGTGCCAGCAGTGGTCAGGGGAATTCACCCCTCCACTTT.

V is TRBV6-7 and J is TRBJ2-5; 12 bases match TRBD2. TRBV6-7 is designated an ORF whose function remains uncertain. The V gene end was trimmed by 0 bases and the J gene end by 2 bases; junction bases not matched to a gene: 7. The CDR3 has 18 residues. This CDR3 reads CASSYSNAGLAGQETQYF. For the CDR3, the DNA is TGTGCCAGCAGTTACTCGAACGCTGGACTAGCGGGGCAAGAGACCCAGTACTTC.